This T cell receptor beta chain was recorded in a study of post-analysis software for immune sequencing data (dated by TCRdb to 2013 to 2016). The study in broad terms: The recorded disease courses included relapsing-remitting, secondary progressive and progressive-relapsing multiple sclerosis, and some patients had no subtype annotation. The multiple sclerosis patient repertoires were compared with roughly twelve previously published healthy control repertoires from donors aged roughly 6 to 27 years. A subset of samples was prepared in parallel using single-end sample barcoding, then pooled and co-amplified after Illumina adapter ligation. Study-wide conclusions, independent of this receptor: Strong co-clustering of samples prepared in the same batch was shown by direct clustering with F measure, prompting a batch-effect correction. Compared with controls, multiple sclerosis patients had significantly lower normalized Chao1 diversity, a finding suggesting substantial peripheral T-cell clonal expansion. Roughly 5 TRBV segments, including TRBV5-6, TRBV5-1 and TRBV20-1, were significantly more frequent in patients than controls. The multiple sclerosis patient group was slightly younger than the control group.

Concerning this clonotype: The specificity of this receptor is unknown. Per-nucleotide qualities are absent, and no much larger clonotype sits a single base away.

Library generation was performed with PCR. TCRdb records Illumina HiSeq 2500 as the sequencer. Unique molecular identifiers were incorporated into TCR beta cDNA libraries to reduce PCR and sequencing biases. Some 500,000 cDNA molecules were obtained for every 1 to 10 million input T cells, so each molecule roughly corresponded to one T cell. The patient libraries were prepared and sequenced using the same protocol as the earlier healthy control dataset. Within a given batch, samples were prepared together, multiplexed and sequenced on the same HiSeq lane. In the authors' own workflow: MIGEC handled the raw barcoded reads, throwing out single-read molecular identifier groups before consensus assembly and CDR3 extraction. Clonotype tables were post-analysed with VDJtools, normalizing diversity by down-sampling all datasets to the smallest sample size. To correct batch-related cross-sample contamination, repertoire overlap clustering matched CDR3 amino acid sequences but not nucleotide sequences. TCRdb trimmed public reads at Q25 via fastp, called clones via MiXCR and kept in-frame beta chains. Entries are consolidated by CDR3 protein sequence, retaining the most common genes and DNA. The V and J calls reflect TCRdb's pipeline rather than the authors' work. Across this sample there are about 200,000 distinct CDR3 sequences, with over 25% seen only once. Approximately 3.6% of the sample rests with the top ten.

Trimming leaves V shorter by 7 bases and J shorter by 5 bases, with the junction holding 8 bases beyond the gene matches. From its cysteine to its phenylalanine, the CDR3 spans 14 amino acids. The entry retains the CDR3 DNA only, 42 bases that are in frame from base 1. To demonstrate the VDJtools post-analysis software, TCR beta repertoires were profiled from the peripheral blood of roughly 14 young patients with multiple sclerosis. The multiple sclerosis patients were children and adolescents ranging in age from about 6 to 17 years. The chain employs TRBV12-3 or TRBV12-4 and TRBJ1-5; 7 nucleotides in the junction match TRBD1. The origin of this receptor is a girl under 18 with multiple sclerosis. The sequenced sample consisted of blood. The CDR3 protein: CASTATGIHQPQHF. The nucleotide sequence reads TGTGCCAGCACTGCGACAGGGATCCATCAGCCCCAGCATTTT.